This TCR beta chain was recorded in a study of CD8 T cells in Susac syndrome. Random hexamers were used to reverse transcribe an amount of about 0.45 to 1 ug RNA. TCRdb recomputed calls from the immunoSEQ multiplex PCR reads with MiXCR, one row per CDR3 protein. The profile shows 200,000 to 250,000 distinct CDR3 sequences, roughly 95% of them singletons. TEMRA cells were FACS-enriched, unlike CD8+ and CD4+ T cells, which were negatively isolated. J gave up 6 bases and V 5 bases, and 10 bases lay outside the gene matches. The CDR3 has 14 amino acids. Germline V gene lookup returns CDR1 SGHVS and CDR2 FQNEAQ.

Sequenced material: CD4+ T cells from PBMCs. This sequence was found in a human donor with multiple sclerosis. The V and J genes are TRBV7-8 and TRBJ2-7; 7 bases fit TRBD2. The CDR3 spells CASSTFSGTPEQYF. In DNA, the CDR3 is TGTGCCAGCAGCACGTTCAGCGGGACTCCCGAGCAGTACTTC.